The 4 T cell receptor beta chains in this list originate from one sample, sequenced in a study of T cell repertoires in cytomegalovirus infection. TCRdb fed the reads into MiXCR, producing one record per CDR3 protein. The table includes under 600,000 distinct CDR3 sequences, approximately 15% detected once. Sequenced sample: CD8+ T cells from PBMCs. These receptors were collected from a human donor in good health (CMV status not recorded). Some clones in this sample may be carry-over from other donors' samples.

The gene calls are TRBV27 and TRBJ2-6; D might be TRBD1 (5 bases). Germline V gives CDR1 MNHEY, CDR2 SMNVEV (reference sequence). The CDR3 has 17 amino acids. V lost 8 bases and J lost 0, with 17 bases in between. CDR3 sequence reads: CASSPLGVNSGANVLTF. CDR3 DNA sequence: TGTGCCAGCTCCCCCCTAGGGGTGAACTCTGGGGCCAACGTCCTGACTTTC.

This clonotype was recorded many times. DNA of the CDR3: TGTGCCAGCAGCGAGTGGTCAGGAACCTCCTATAATTCACCCCTCCACTTT. As protein: CASSEWSGTSYNSPLHF. This chain joins TRBV11-2 and TRBJ1-6; D gene unclear. The CDR3 contains 17 residues. V was trimmed by 5 bases and J by 0 bases, leaving 14 bases between them. Germline CDR1 and CDR2: SGHAT and FQNNGV. Combining the CDR3 with reference TRBV11-2 and TRBJ1-6 gives the whole variable domain EAGVAQSPRYKIIEKRQSVAFWCNPISGHATLYWYQQILGQGPKLLIQFQNNGVVDDSQLPKDRFSAERLKGVDSTLKIQPAKLEDSAVYLCASSEWSGTSYNSPLHFGNGTRLTVT.

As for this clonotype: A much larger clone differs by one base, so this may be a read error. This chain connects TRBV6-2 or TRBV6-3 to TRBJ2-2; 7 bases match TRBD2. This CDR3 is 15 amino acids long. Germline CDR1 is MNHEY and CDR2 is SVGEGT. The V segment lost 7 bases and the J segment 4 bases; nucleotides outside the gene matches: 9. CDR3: CASMSGGLGTGELFF. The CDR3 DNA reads TGTGCCAGCATGTCGGGGGGATTGGGCACCGGGGAGCTGTTTTTT.

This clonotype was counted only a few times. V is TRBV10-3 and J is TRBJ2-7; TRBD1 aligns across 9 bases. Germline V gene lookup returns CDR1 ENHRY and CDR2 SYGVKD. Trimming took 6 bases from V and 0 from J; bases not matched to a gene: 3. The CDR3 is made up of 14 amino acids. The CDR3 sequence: CAISETGGSYEQYF. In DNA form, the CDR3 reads TGTGCCATCAGCGAGACAGGGGGCTCCTACGAGCAGTACTTC.